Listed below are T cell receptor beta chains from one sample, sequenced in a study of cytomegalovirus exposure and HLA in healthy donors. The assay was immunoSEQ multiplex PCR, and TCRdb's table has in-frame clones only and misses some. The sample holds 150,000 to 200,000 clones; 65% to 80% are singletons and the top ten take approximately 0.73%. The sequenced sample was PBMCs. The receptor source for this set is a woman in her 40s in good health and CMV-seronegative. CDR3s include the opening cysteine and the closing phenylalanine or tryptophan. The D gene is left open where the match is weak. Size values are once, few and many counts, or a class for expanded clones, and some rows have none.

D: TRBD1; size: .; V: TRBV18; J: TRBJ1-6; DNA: TGTGCCAGCTCACCCGACAGGGGCCCCCTCCACTTT; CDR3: CASSPDRGPLHF
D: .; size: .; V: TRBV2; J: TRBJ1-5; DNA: TGTGCCAGCAGTGAATCGGGAATCGGGCAGCCCCAGCATTTT; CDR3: CASSESGIGQPQHF
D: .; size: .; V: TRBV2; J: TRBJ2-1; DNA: TGTGCCAGCAGCTTCTGGGGATCGGGGGATGAGCAGTTCTTC; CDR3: CASSFWGSGDEQFF
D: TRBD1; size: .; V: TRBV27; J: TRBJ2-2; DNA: TGTGCCAGCACCCCGGACAGGGGGGTGACGAACACCGGGGAGCTGTTTTTT; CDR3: CASTPDRGVTNTGELFF
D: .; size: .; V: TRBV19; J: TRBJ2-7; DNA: TGTGCCAGTACCCCCTCGACAGGTTCCTCCTACGAGCAGTACTTC; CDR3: CASTPSTGSSYEQYF
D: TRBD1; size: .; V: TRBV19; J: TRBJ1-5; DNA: TGTGCCAGTAGGAATTGGACAGGGGGCGGCAATCAGCCCCAGCATTTT; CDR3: CASRNWTGGGNQPQHF
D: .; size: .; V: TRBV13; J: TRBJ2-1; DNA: TGTGCCAGCAGCTTTATGGGGCAGACCTCCTACAATGAGCAGTTCTTC; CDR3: CASSFMGQTSYNEQFF
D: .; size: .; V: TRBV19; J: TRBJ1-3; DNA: TGTGCCAGTAGATACTCTGGAAACACCATATATTTT; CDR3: CASRYSGNTIYF
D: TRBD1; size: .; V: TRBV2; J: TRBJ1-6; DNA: TGTGCCAGCAGTGAGGACAGGGTGTCGGGCTCACCCCTCCACTTT; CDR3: CASSEDRVSGSPLHF
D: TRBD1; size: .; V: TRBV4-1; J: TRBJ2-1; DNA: TGCGCCAGCAGCCAAGGAATAACCCGGACAGGGGGTAATGAGCAGTTCTTC; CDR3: CASSQGITRTGGNEQFF
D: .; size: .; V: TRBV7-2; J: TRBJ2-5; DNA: TGTGCCAGCAGCTTAACCTCAGGGACCCAGTACTTC; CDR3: CASSLTSGTQYF
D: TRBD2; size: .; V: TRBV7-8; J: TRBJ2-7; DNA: TGTGCCAGCAGCTTCTCTAGCGGGGGGGCCTTCAGCGCCTACGAGCAGTACTTC; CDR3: CASSFSSGGAFSAYEQYF
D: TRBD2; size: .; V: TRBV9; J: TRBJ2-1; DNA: TGTGCCAGCAGCCCCGGGACTAGCGGCAATGAGCAGTTCTTC; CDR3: CASSPGTSGNEQFF
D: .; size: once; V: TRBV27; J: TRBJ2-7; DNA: TGTGCCAGCAGTTTTCGCGGGGACGGGCAGTACTTC; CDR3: CASSFRGDGQYF
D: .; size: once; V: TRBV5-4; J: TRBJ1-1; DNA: TGTGCCAGCAGCCAGACTGTGTACACTGAAGCTTTCTTT; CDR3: CASSQTVYTEAFF
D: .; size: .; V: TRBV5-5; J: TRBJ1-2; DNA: TGTGCCAGCAGCTTAACCCCCGGGGGACCGACGTACTATGGCTACACCTTC; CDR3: CASSLTPGGPTYYGYTF
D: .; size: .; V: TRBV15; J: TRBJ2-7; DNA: TGTGCCACCAGCAGAGATCTTGTGACGGGGAGCATCTCCTACGAGCAGTACTTC; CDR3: CATSRDLVTGSISYEQYF
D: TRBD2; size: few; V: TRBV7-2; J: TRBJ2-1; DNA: TGTGCCAGCACCCCGGTTAGCGGGAGTAGTAGAGGCCCCTACAATGAGCAGTTCTTC; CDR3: CASTPVSGSSRGPYNEQFF
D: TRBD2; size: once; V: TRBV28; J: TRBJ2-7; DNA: TGTGCCAGCAAAGAAAGCGGGAGTAGCTACGAGCAGTACTTC; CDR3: CASKESGSSYEQYF
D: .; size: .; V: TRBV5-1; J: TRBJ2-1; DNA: TGCGCCAGCAGCTTTCCGACGGGTAGCTCCTACAATGAGCAGTTCTTC; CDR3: CASSFPTGSSYNEQFF
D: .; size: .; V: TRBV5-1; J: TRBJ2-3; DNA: TGCGCCAGCAGCTACCAGGGTAGCACAGATACGCAGTATTTT; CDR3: CASSYQGSTDTQYF
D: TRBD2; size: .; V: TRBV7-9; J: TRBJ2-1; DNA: TGTGCCAGCAGTAGACTAGCGGGGGACGCCTACAATGAGCAGTTCTTC; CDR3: CASSRLAGDAYNEQFF
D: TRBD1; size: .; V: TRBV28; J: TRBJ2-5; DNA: TGTGCCAGCAGTTTACCCCACAGGGGGGAGACCCAGTACTTC; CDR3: CASSLPHRGETQYF
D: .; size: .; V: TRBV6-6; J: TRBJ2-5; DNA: TGTGCCAGCAGAATCGGAGGGTACAACGGAGAGACCCAGTACTTC; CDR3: CASRIGGYNGETQYF
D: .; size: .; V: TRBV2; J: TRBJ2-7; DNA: TGTGCCAGCAGCGGGAGTGGGGAGCAGTACTTC; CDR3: CASSGSGEQYF
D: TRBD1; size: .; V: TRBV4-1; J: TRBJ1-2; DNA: TGCGCCAGCAGCCAAGAACAGGGGATGAGGGCCAATGGCTACACCTTC; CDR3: CASSQEQGMRANGYTF
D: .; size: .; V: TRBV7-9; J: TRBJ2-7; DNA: TGTGCCAGCAGCCTGACTGACGTCTACGAGCAGTACTTC; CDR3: CASSLTDVYEQYF
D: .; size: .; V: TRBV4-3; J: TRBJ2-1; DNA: TGCGCCAGCAGCCAAGACGGCGGCGGCGAGGAGCAGTTCTTC; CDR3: CASSQDGGGEEQFF
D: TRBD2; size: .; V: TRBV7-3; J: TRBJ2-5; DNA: TGTGCCAGCAGCTCCCCACCAGGCGGGAGTTCGCATGAGACCCAGTACTTC; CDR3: CASSSPPGGSSHETQYF
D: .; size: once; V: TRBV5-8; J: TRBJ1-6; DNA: TGTGCCAGCACCCTCACCGCGCTTGCCCTCCACTTT; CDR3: CASTLTALALHF
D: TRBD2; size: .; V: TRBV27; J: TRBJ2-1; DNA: TGTGCCAGCAGTTTCTGGCTAGCGGGAGGCACCTACAATGAGCAGTTCTTC; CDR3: CASSFWLAGGTYNEQFF
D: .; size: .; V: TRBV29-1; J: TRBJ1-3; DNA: TGCAGCGCAACGGAACCGGGGAGACAGGCATTCTCTGGAAACACCATATATTTT; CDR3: CSATEPGRQAFSGNTIYF
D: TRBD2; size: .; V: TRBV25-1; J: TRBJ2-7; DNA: TGTGCCACCCAGCGGGACTCCTACGAGCAGTACTTC; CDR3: CATQRDSYEQYF
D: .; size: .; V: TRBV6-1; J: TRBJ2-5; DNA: TGTGCCAGCAGTGAGGGGGGGCTGGAGACCCAGTACTTC; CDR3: CASSEGGLETQYF
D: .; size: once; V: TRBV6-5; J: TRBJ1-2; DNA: TGTGCCAGCAGCCTGGACACCTCCGGCTATGGCTACACCTTC; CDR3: CASSLDTSGYGYTF
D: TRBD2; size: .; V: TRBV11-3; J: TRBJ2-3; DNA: TGTGCCAGCAGCCTCTTAGCGGGAGGGGCAGATACGCAGTATTTT; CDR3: CASSLLAGGADTQYF
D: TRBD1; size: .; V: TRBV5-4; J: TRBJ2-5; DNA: TGTGCCAGCAGCTTCGAGGGGGCGCGGGAGACCCAGTACTTC; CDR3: CASSFEGARETQYF
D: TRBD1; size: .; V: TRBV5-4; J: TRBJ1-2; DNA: TGTGCCAGCACCGTCCGGGACAGGGGCTATGGCTACACCTTC; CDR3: CASTVRDRGYGYTF
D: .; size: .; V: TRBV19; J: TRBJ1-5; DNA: TGTGCCAGTAGTATATCAGGGTGGGGCGATCAGCCCCAGCATTTT; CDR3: CASSISGWGDQPQHF
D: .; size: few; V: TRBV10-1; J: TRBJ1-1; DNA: TGCGCCAGCTCCTTTGGGGACTCGAACACTGAAGCTTTCTTT; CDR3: CASSFGDSNTEAFF
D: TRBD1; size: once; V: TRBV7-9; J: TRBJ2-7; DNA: TGTGCCAGCAGCTATGCACAGGGGGCGCCCGAGCAGTACTTC; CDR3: CASSYAQGAPEQYF